This TCR beta chain derives from a study of CD8+ T cells in alopecia areata. The study's findings and limits: Clonality exceeded that of normal scalp in lesional scalp, most notably in alopecia totalis/universalis.

Sequencing templates came from extracted RNA that was reverse transcribed into cDNA. TCRdb's table, derived via immunoSEQ multiplex PCR, lists solely in-frame clones and lacks some. The repertoire consists of over 95,000 clones, with more than 55% occurring once and the leading ten covering roughly 16%. Germline V lookup: CDR1 SGHDT, CDR2 YYEEEE. The V and J ends lost 0 bases and 4 bases respectively, with 10 bases between them. This CDR3 is 14 amino acids long. Notes on this clone: The antigen remains unidentified.

Treatment given: oral pan-JAK inhibitor, 5-10 mg twice daily. The sequence was obtained from a human donor with alopecia areata. This material consisted of CD8+ T cells sorted from blood, taken at week 4, from a patient treated with tofacitinib. The chain has TRBV5-6 and TRBJ1-2, with D possibly TRBD1 on 5 matching bases. CDR3 in DNA: TGTGCCAGCAGCTTGGGGGGACGGCTCTATGGCTACACCTTC. This translates into CASSLGGRLYGYTF.